These T cell receptor beta chains were read from a single sample in a study of T cell clonotyping in hematopoietic cell transplantation. The data were produced by immunoSEQ multiplex PCR, yet TCRdb's version contains in-frame clones alone and is incomplete. The repertoire holds roughly 14,000 clones, with just over 85% as singletons. This specimen was PBMCs, taken 100 days after allogeneic stem cell transplant. These receptors came from a male patient between 50 and 60 years old who had an allogeneic stem cell transplant from an unrelated donor, so T cells may come from the graft donor. Some clones in this sample may be carry-over from other donors' samples. Both conserved end residues are part of each CDR3. D genes are given only for firm matches. Some rows have no size entry. The others give once, few or many, or a class for an expanded clone.

V: TRBV2
size: few
D: TRBD1
J: TRBJ1-1
CDR3: CASSERDSSLEAFF
DNA: TGTGCCAGCAGTGAGCGGGACAGTAGCCTTGAAGCTTTCTTT

V: TRBV7-8
size: NA
D: TRBD2
J: TRBJ2-1
CDR3: CASSWTSANNEQFF
DNA: TGTGCCAGCAGCTGGACTAGCGCTAACAATGAGCAGTTCTTC

V: TRBV2
size: few
D: TRBD1
J: TRBJ1-5
CDR3: CASSEQAGGYQPQHF
DNA: TGTGCCAGCAGTGAACAGGCAGGGGGTTATCAGCCCCAGCATTTT

V: TRBV6-5
size: once
D: NA
J: TRBJ2-2
CDR3: CASTSSAGELFF
DNA: TGTGCCAGCACCAGTTCAGCCGGGGAGCTGTTTTTT

V: TRBV20-1
size: NA
D: NA
J: TRBJ2-7
CDR3: CSAPDLREQYF
DNA: TGCAGTGCTCCAGACTTGCGCGAGCAGTACTTC

V: TRBV11-2
size: once
D: TRBD2
J: TRBJ2-5
CDR3: CASSLAGVGQETQYF
DNA: TGTGCCAGCAGTCTAGCGGGAGTAGGGCAAGAGACCCAGTACTTC

V: TRBV29-1
size: NA
D: TRBD2
J: TRBJ2-3
CDR3: CSVESLGLAGDSTDTQYF
DNA: TGCAGCGTTGAATCATTGGGACTAGCGGGTGATAGCACAGATACGCAGTATTTT

V: TRBV28
size: NA
D: NA
J: TRBJ1-5
CDR3: CASRPPGRNNQPQHF
DNA: TGTGCCAGCAGGCCACCGGGACGAAATAATCAGCCCCAGCATTTT

V: TRBV4-1
size: NA
D: NA
J: TRBJ2-1
CDR3: CASSHGVVAHEQFF
DNA: TGCGCCAGCAGCCACGGAGTGGTTGCCCATGAGCAGTTCTTC

V: TRBV5-6
size: NA
D: NA
J: TRBJ2-5
CDR3: CASSPNMGNLQETQYF
DNA: TGTGCCAGCAGCCCTAACATGGGGAATTTACAAGAGACCCAGTACTTC

V: TRBV7-2
size: NA
D: NA
J: TRBJ1-1
CDR3: CASSNRVGGEAFF
DNA: TGTGCCAGCAGTAACAGGGTTGGAGGTGAAGCTTTCTTT

V: TRBV7-3
size: NA
D: TRBD1
J: TRBJ1-2
CDR3: CASSLVGGAGGNYGYTF
DNA: TGTGCCAGCAGCTTAGTTGGGGGCGCAGGGGGGAACTATGGCTACACCTTC

V: TRBV11-1
size: NA
D: NA
J: TRBJ1-6
CDR3: CASSNGQISPLHF
DNA: TGTGCCAGCAGCAACGGACAGATTTCACCCCTCCACTTT

V: TRBV5-1
size: NA
D: NA
J: TRBJ2-1
CDR3: CASSYGTGNEQFF
DNA: TGCGCCAGCAGCTACGGTACGGGCAATGAGCAGTTCTTC

V: TRBV4-1
size: once
D: NA
J: TRBJ2-7
CDR3: CASSQEGPRAAPYEQYF
DNA: TGCGCCAGCAGCCAAGAGGGCCCCCGGGCCGCCCCCTACGAGCAGTACTTC

V: TRBV9
size: NA
D: TRBD1
J: TRBJ1-2
CDR3: CASSEGGGDYGYTF
DNA: TGTGCCAGCAGCGAAGGAGGGGGCGACTATGGCTACACCTTC

V: TRBV11-2
size: NA
D: TRBD2
J: TRBJ2-7
CDR3: CASSHGTSGKYEQYF
DNA: TGTGCCAGCAGCCATGGGACTAGCGGAAAGTACGAGCAGTACTTC

V: TRBV7-8
size: NA
D: TRBD2
J: TRBJ2-1
CDR3: CASSLVGLAGNEQFF
DNA: TGTGCCAGCAGCTTAGTAGGACTAGCGGGTAATGAGCAGTTCTTC

V: TRBV7-2
size: NA
D: TRBD2
J: TRBJ2-7
CDR3: CASSSDRLAGASEQYF
DNA: TGTGCCAGCAGTTCAGACAGGCTAGCGGGAGCCTCCGAGCAGTACTTC

V: TRBV27
size: NA
D: NA
J: TRBJ1-2
CDR3: CASSLGRPDGGYTF
DNA: TGTGCCAGCAGTTTAGGCAGACCAGACGGTGGCTACACCTTC

V: TRBV28
size: NA
D: TRBD1
J: TRBJ1-1
CDR3: CASSSRQGYMNTEAFF
DNA: TGTGCCAGCAGTTCCCGACAGGGTTATATGAACACTGAAGCTTTCTTT

V: TRBV4-1
size: NA
D: NA
J: TRBJ1-4
CDR3: CASSLGVEHVATNEKLFF
DNA: TGCGCCAGCAGCCTCGGGGTTGAGCATGTTGCAACTAATGAAAAACTGTTTTTT

V: TRBV7-9
size: NA
D: NA
J: TRBJ1-1
CDR3: CASNRETEAFF
DNA: TGTGCCAGCAACAGGGAGACTGAAGCTTTCTTT

V: TRBV6-5
size: NA
D: NA
J: TRBJ2-6
CDR3: CASSYWNSGANVLTF
DNA: TGTGCCAGCAGTTACTGGAACTCTGGGGCCAACGTCCTGACTTTC